This TCR beta chain is from a study of T cell responses to AZD1222 COVID-19 vaccine. Sequencing was performed with immunoSEQ multiplex PCR; in TCRdb, only in-frame clones are kept and a portion is missing. The top ten clones hold around 30% of a sample with 100,000 to 150,000 clones, 70% to 90% of them seen once. Study-wide results and limits: In the spike-specific TCR repertoire, nearly half reportedly target unmutated variant regions. Donors in the cohort were predominantly white British and more often female, and clonal diversity was possibly underestimated. Spike-wide coverage was observed for vaccine-associated CD4 TCRs, with dominant responses at 160-218 and 743-854.

This clone was detected only a few times. Its target is not known. There are 16 residues in the CDR3. Trimming at V came to 1 base and at J to 6 bases, leaving 10 bases not matched to a gene. Germline lookup yields CDR1 SGHDT and CDR2 YYEEEE. The J gene is TRBJ1-5, the V gene TRBV5-6; TRBD1 aligns across 7 bases. This receptor was obtained from an adult in good health. The sequencing used peripheral blood, collected on day 0 of AZD1222 vaccination. For the CDR3, the DNA is TGTGCCAGCAGCTTGAGGGGTGAGGGGGCAGGTCAGCCCCAGCATTTT. It is translated as CASSLRGEGAGQPQHF.